The 8 T cell receptor beta chains reported below all come from one sample, sequenced in a study of beta chain features in type 1 diabetes. Study conclusions and caveats: Across all four CD4+ subsets, people with type 1 diabetes showed modestly shorter TCRB CDR3s.

These receptors' targets are unknown. Every isolated RNA sample was fully reverse transcribed, so sequencing captured expressed TCRB transcripts. Only in-frame clones appear in the TCRdb table, and some are missing; sequencing was by immunoSEQ multiplex PCR. The data hold roughly 700,000 clones, with 13% observed a single time. The sequenced sample was naive CD4+ T cells from blood. The receptor set was obtained from a man aged 18 to 29 with type 1 diabetes.

This clone was picked up a small number of times. The rearrangement links TRBV10-2 to TRBJ1-2, with D maybe TRBD1 (5 bases). The V gene lost 6 bases and the J gene lost 5 bases, with 10 bases spanning the gap. The CDR3 spans 12 residues. Germline V gives CDR1 WSHSY, CDR2 SAAADI. The chain's CDR3 is CASSPGEYGYTF. CDR3 bases: TGCGCCAGCAGCCCGGGGGAATATGGCTACACCTTC.

This clone was picked up a small number of times. The rearrangement links TRBV6-5 to TRBJ1-4, with 7 positions matching TRBD1. V lost 6 bases and J lost 15; bases outside the gene matches: 10. Germline V lookup: CDR1 MNHEY, CDR2 SVGAGI. The CDR3 contains 12 residues. The CDR3 sequence is CASRPPQGGVFF. CDR3 bases: TGTGCCAGCAGGCCTCCCCAGGGGGGCGTGTTTTTT.

This clone was counted only a few times. The V and J genes are TRBV6-5 and TRBJ1-1; 7 nucleotides agree with TRBD1. CDR3 length equals 15 residues. CDR1 is MNHEY and CDR2 is SVGAGI in the germline V gene. The V gene end was trimmed by 3 bases and the J gene end by 1 base; junction bases not matched to a gene: 5. CDR3 region: CASSYSDRENTEAFF. CDR3 DNA sequence: TGTGCCAGCAGTTATAGCGACAGGGAGAACACTGAAGCTTTCTTT.

This clone was seen a handful of times. This rearrangement joins TRBV25-1 to TRBJ1-2; 7 nucleotides line up with TRBD1. The length of the CDR3 is 14 residues. The germline V gene has CDR1 MGHDK and CDR2 SYGVNS. Germline trimming cut 8 bases from V and 5 bases from J; bases unmatched to any gene: 11. CDR3 DNA: TGTGCCAGCGGACAGGCTGCGTCGGTTTATGGCTACACCTTC. Translated, it gives CASGQAASVYGYTF.

This clone occurred a few times. This chain connects TRBV10-2 to TRBJ1-4; 7 positions match TRBD1. Germline V gene data show CDR1 as WSHSY and CDR2 as SAAADI. This CDR3 has 15 residues. V lost 6 bases, J lost 5 bases, and 9 bases stayed unmatched. CDR3 region: CASSARTGGNEKLFF. DNA of the CDR3: TGCGCCAGCAGCGCAAGGACAGGAGGAAATGAAAAACTGTTTTTT.

This chain joins TRBV27 and TRBJ1-2, with TRBD1 as a possible D gene (5 bases). V gave up 2 bases and J gave up 2 bases, with 12 bases separating them. The CDR3 loop spans 15 amino acids. Per germline, CDR1 MNHEY and CDR2 SMNVEV (reference sequence). The CDR3: CASSLGGSGNYGYTF. CDR3 nucleotides: TGTGCCAGCAGTTTAGGGGGTAGTGGGAACTATGGCTACACCTTC.

This clone was recorded a few times. The rearrangement joins TRBV27 to TRBJ2-7; D not certain. The CDR3 is 12 amino acids. V lost 2 bases and J 7 bases, leaving 9 bases between the germline ends. Germline V gene sequence: CDR1 MNHEY, CDR2 SMNVEV (reference sequence). The CDR3 DNA reads TGTGCCAGCAGTTTAACACAAGGGGAGCAGTACTTC. It is translated as CASSLTQGEQYF.

This clone appeared a few times. The rearrangement links TRBV10-3 to TRBJ2-4; the D gene is possibly TRBD2 (6 bases). The germline gives CDR1 ENHRY, CDR2 SYGVKD. Trimming shortened V by 5 bases and J by 0 bases, and 20 bases separated the two germline ends. The CDR3 consists of 18 residues. For the CDR3, the DNA is TGTGCCATCAGTATAGAGGGACTGAGTCAACTAGCCAAAAACATTCAGTACTTC. It is translated as CAISIEGLSQLAKNIQYF.